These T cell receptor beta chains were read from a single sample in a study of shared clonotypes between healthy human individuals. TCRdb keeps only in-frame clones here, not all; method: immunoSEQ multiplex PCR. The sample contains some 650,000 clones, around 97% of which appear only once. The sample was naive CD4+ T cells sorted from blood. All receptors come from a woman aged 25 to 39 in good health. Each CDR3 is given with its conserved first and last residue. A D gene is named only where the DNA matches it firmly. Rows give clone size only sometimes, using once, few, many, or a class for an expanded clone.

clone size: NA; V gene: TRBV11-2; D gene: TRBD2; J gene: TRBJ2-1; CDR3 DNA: TGTGCCAGCAGCTGGCAGGGCGGGAGGTCCTACAATGAGCAGTTCTTC; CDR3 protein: CASSWQGGRSYNEQFF
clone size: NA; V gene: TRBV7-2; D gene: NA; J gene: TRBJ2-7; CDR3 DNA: TGTGCCAGCAGCTCGGGAAGCACCTACGAGCAGTACTTC; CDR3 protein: CASSSGSTYEQYF
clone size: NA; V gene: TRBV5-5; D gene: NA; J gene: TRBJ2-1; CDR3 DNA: TGTGCCAGCAGCTTGTGGGAGGACGGCTACAATGAGCAGTTCTTC; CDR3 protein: CASSLWEDGYNEQFF
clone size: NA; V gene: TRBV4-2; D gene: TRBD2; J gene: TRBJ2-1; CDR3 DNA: TGTGCCAGCAGCCAAGATGGGCTAGCGGGAGTAAGTGAGCAGTTCTTC; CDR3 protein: CASSQDGLAGVSEQFF
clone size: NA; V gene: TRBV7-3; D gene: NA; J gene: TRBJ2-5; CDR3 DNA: TGTGCCAGCAGCTTAACCGGAGACTACAACCAAGAGACCCAGTACTTC; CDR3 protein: CASSLTGDYNQETQYF
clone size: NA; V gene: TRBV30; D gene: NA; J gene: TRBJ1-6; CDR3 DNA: TGTGCCTGGAGTGTACAGGGTCGGGAAACCTATAATTCACCCCTCCACTTT; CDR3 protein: CAWSVQGRETYNSPLHF
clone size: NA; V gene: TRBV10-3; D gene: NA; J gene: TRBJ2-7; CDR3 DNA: TGTGCCATCAGCTCAACAGCGTCCTACGAGCAGTACTTC; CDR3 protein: CAISSTASYEQYF
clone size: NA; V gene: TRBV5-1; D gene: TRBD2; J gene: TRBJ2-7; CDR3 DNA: TGCGCCAGCAGCTTCCTAGCGGGAGATTCCTACGAGCAGTACTTC; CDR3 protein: CASSFLAGDSYEQYF
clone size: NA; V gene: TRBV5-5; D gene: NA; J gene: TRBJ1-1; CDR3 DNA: TGTGCCAGCAGCCCCGGGGGGGGCTGGACTGAAGCTTTCTTT; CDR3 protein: CASSPGGGWTEAFF
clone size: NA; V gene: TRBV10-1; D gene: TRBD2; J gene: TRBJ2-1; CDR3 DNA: TGCGCCACCCAGCGGGGAAGCTCCTACAATGAGCAGTTCTTC; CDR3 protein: CATQRGSSYNEQFF
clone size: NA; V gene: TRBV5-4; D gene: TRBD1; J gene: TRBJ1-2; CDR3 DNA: TGTGCCAGCAGCTTCGGACAGGGAGAATATGGCTACACCTTC; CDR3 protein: CASSFGQGEYGYTF
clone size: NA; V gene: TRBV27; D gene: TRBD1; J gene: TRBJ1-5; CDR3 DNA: TGTGCCAGCAGTCCCGGGACAGGCGGCAATCAGCCCCAGCATTTT; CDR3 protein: CASSPGTGGNQPQHF
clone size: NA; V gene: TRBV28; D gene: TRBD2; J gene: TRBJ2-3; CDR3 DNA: TGTGCCAGCGGGACTAGCGGCACAGGTACGCAGTATTTT; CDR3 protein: CASGTSGTGTQYF
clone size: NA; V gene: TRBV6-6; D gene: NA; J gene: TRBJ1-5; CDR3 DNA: TGTGCCAGCAGTTACGAACAGACCAATCAGCCCCAGCATTTT; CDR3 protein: CASSYEQTNQPQHF
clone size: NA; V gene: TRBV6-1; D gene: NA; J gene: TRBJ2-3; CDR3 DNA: TGTGCCAGCAGTGACCCAGGACAGAGGCCCGACACAGATACGCAGTATTTT; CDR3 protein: CASSDPGQRPDTDTQYF
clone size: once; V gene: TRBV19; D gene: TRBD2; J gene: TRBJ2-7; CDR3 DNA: TGTGCCAGTAGGACCCAGACTAGCGGAGTTTACGAGCAGTACTTC; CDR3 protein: CASRTQTSGVYEQYF
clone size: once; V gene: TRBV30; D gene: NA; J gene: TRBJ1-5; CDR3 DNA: TGTGCCTGGAGTGTCGTTGGGGGTGGCGCAATCGGTCAGCCCCAGCATTTT; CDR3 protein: CAWSVVGGGAIGQPQHF
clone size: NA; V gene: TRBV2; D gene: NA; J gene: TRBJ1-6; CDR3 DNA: TGTGCCAGCAGTGTCTTACAGAATAATTCACCCCTCCACTTT; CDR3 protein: CASSVLQNNSPLHF
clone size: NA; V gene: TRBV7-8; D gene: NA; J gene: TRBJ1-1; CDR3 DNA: TGTGCCAGCAGCAATAAGCCAGGGTCATGGAACACTGAAGCTTTCTTT; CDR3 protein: CASSNKPGSWNTEAFF
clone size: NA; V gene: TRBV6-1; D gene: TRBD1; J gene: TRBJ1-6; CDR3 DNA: TGTGCCCCCGCCGGGACAGGGACTCCCACCCTCCACTTT; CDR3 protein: CAPAGTGTPTLHF
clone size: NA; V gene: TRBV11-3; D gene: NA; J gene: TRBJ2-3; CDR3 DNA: TGTGCCAGCAGCTTAGGAGGGCGTATCGGTAGCACAGATACGCAGTATTTT; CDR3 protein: CASSLGGRIGSTDTQYF
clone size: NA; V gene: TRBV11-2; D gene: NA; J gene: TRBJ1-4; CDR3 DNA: TGTGCCAGCAGCTTAGCTCCGAATGAAAAACTGTTTTTT; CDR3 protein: CASSLAPNEKLFF
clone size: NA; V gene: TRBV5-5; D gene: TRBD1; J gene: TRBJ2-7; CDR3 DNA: TGTGCCAGCAGCGGGGGACAGGGGGCGACCGAGCAGTACTTC; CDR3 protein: CASSGGQGATEQYF
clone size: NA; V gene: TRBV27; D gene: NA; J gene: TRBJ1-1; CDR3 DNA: TGTGCCAGCAGTAACGAGGTCGGGCCTGAAGCTTTCTTT; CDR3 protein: CASSNEVGPEAFF
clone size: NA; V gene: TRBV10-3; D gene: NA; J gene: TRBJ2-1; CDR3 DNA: TGTGCCATCAGTGGACCGGACTTGGGATCGCAGTTCTTC; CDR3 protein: CAISGPDLGSQFF
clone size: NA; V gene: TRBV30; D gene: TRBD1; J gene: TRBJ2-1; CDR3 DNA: TGTGCCTGGAGTACGGGACAGGGGATTGGTGAGCAGTTCTTC; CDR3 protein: CAWSTGQGIGEQFF
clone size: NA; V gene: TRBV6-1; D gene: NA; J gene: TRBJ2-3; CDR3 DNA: TGTGCCAGCAGTGAATTAGCAGCAAGCACAGATACGCAGTATTTT; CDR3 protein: CASSELAASTDTQYF
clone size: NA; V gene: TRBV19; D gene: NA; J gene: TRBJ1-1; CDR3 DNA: TGTGCCAGTAGTATTTTGTCGGGGGGCACTGAAGCTTTCTTT; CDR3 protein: CASSILSGGTEAFF
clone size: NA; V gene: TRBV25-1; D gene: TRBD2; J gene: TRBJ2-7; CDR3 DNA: TGTGCCAGCAGTCGAACTGGACTAGCATCCTACGAGCAGTACTTC; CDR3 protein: CASSRTGLASYEQYF
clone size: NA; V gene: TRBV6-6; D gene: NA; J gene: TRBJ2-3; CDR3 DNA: TGTGCCAGCAGTTACGGGTGGCGGGACACTCCAGATACGCAGTATTTT; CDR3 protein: CASSYGWRDTPDTQYF
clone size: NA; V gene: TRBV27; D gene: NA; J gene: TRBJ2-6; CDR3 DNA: TGTGCCAGCAGTTTAAAGGCGTACTCTGGGGCCAACGTCCTGACTTTC; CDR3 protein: CASSLKAYSGANVLTF
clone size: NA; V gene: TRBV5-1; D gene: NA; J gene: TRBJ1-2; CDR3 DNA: TGCGCCAGCACCTCGGGAGTAGTACCCTATGGCTACACCTTC; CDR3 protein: CASTSGVVPYGYTF
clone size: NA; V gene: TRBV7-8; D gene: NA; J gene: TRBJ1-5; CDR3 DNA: TGTGCCAGCAGCTTAAGGCGGGTTGCCAATCAGCCCCAGCATTTT; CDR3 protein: CASSLRRVANQPQHF
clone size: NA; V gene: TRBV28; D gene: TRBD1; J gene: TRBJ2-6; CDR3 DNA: TGTGCCAGCAGCCGACCGGTGGGGGGACAGGGACCCTCTGGGGCCAACGTCCTGACTTTC; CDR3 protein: CASSRPVGGQGPSGANVLTF
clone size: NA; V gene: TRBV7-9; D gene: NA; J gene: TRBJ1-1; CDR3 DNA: TGTGCCAGCAGCTTAGTAATGGAAGGCACTGAAGCTTTCTTT; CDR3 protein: CASSLVMEGTEAFF